These T cell receptor beta chains were read from a single sample in a study of vaccination effects on CD4 cells after COVID-19. Data came from immunoSEQ multiplex PCR; TCRdb stores just in-frame clones and leaves some out. The sample consists of around 30,000 clones, approximately 69% of them appearing once. What these receptors recognize is not known. The sample in question was CD4+ T cells from PBMCs cultured with SARS-CoV-2 spike peptides, obtained before COVID-19 vaccination. The receptors were sampled from a human donor who had a prior SARS-CoV-2 infection. Each CDR3 is given with its conserved first and last residue. D genes are given only for firm matches. Clone size is stated in some rows and not others, as once, few, many or a class when expanded.

>TRBV7-2|-|-|TRBJ2-7
TGTGCCAGCAGCCCCGGGACGGCCCCCTACGAGCAGTACTTC
CASSPGTAPYEQYF
>TRBV6-4|-|-|TRBJ1-1
TGTGCCAGCAGTGACGTCGGGGTACGACCTGAAGCTTTCTTT
CASSDVGVRPEAFF
>TRBV7-2|-|TRBD1|TRBJ2-2
TGTGCCAGCCAGGGACAGAAGAACACCGGGGAGCTGTTTTTT
CASQGQKNTGELFF
>TRBV6-5|-|-|TRBJ1-5
TGTGCCAGCAGTACAGGGTTTCAGCCCCAGCATTTT
CASSTGFQPQHF
>TRBV4-1|-|TRBD2|TRBJ2-2
TGCGCCAGCAGCCAAATTGCGGGGGGGAACACCGGGGAGCTGTTTTTT
CASSQIAGGNTGELFF
>TRBV6-5|-|TRBD2|TRBJ2-7
TGTGCCAGCAGCCTACTAGCGGGGACTTACGAGCAGTACTTC
CASSLLAGTYEQYF
>TRBV19|once|-|TRBJ2-3
TGTGCCAGTAGGTTTAGAGGAAAACGCACAGATACGCAGTATTTT
CASRFRGKRTDTQYF
>TRBV10-3|-|-|TRBJ2-5
TGTGCCATCAGTGAGTCGACCCACCTTAACCAAGAGACCCAGTACTTC
CAISESTHLNQETQYF
>TRBV15|-|-|TRBJ1-4
TGTGCCACCAGCAGCAAGAGACAGGTTAATAATGAAAAACTGTTTTTT
CATSSKRQVNNEKLFF
>TRBV2|few|-|TRBJ1-5
TGTGCCAGCAGAAAGGAAAGGGACCAGCCCCAGCATTTT
CASRKERDQPQHF
>TRBV7-9|-|TRBD2|TRBJ2-1
TGTGCCAGCAGCCCCCGGGGGGGCGTCCTACTACTTGACAATGAGCAGTTCTTC
CASSPRGGVLLLDNEQFF
>TRBV19|-|-|TRBJ1-6
TGTGCCAGTCAGGGGACTTATAATTCACCCCTCCACTTT
CASQGTYNSPLHF
>TRBV11-3|few|-|TRBJ1-1
TGTGCCAGCAGCTTAGTCGGTGGAGGCTTTGACACTGAAGCTTTCTTT
CASSLVGGGFDTEAFF
>TRBV18|-|TRBD1|TRBJ2-1
TGTGCCAGCTCACCACCGACAGGGGTAGGCTCCTACAATGAGCAGTTCTTC
CASSPPTGVGSYNEQFF
>TRBV24-1|-|TRBD1|TRBJ2-2
TGTGCCACCAGTGATGGGGACAGGGTGGGCACCGGGGAGCTGTTTTTT
CATSDGDRVGTGELFF
>TRBV19|-|TRBD2|TRBJ2-1
TGTGCCAGCAGTGGGTTTGGGCGGGAGTTACCCTACAATGAGCAGTTCTTC
CASSGFGRELPYNEQFF
>TRBV3-1/TRBV3-2|-|TRBD1|TRBJ1-2
TGTGCCAGCAGCCGACCCGACAGGGACTATGGCTACACCTTC
CASSRPDRDYGYTF
>TRBV7-2|-|TRBD2|TRBJ2-5
TGTGCCAGCAGCTCAAACCCCGGGACTAGCGTGTGGGAGACCCAGTACTTC
CASSSNPGTSVWETQYF
>TRBV6-5|-|-|TRBJ2-3
TGTGCCAGCAGTTACAGTCTGGGTGGGGGCACAGATACGCAGTATTTT
CASSYSLGGGTDTQYF
>TRBV19|-|-|TRBJ2-7
TGTGCCAGTAGTATTAGGACGGATAACTACGAGCAGTACTTC
CASSIRTDNYEQYF
>TRBV7-8|-|-|TRBJ1-6
TGTGCCAGCAGCTCCCCGGCGGCACACCGAGGAGCCCTCCACTTT
CASSSPAAHRGALHF
>TRBV6-5|-|-|TRBJ2-1
TGTGCCAGCACACGGAGGCTATCCTACAATGAGCAGTTCTTC
CASTRRLSYNEQFF
>TRBV5-1|-|TRBD1|TRBJ1-1
TGCGCCAGCAGCCTGGACAGGGATACTTACCTGAACACTGAAGCTTTCTTT
CASSLDRDTYLNTEAFF
>TRBV19|-|-|TRBJ1-2
TGTGCCAGTAGTATAGATGTAAACCGCGTCTATGGCTACACCTTC
CASSIDVNRVYGYTF
>TRBV6-5|-|-|TRBJ1-2
TGTGCCAGCAGTTACTCGAGAGAGTTTGGCTACACCTTC
CASSYSREFGYTF
>TRBV6-4|-|TRBD1|TRBJ2-1
TGTGCCAGCAGTACCTTCAGGGGGAATGAGCAGTTCTTC
CASSTFRGNEQFF
>TRBV4-2|few|-|TRBJ2-4
TGTGCCAGCAGCCAAGACGGCGTAGCCAAAAACATTCAGTACTTC
CASSQDGVAKNIQYF
>TRBV3-1/TRBV3-2|-|TRBD2|TRBJ2-5
TGTGCCAGCCAATTTACTAGCGGGAGGTTGGGGGAGACCCAGTACTTC
CASQFTSGRLGETQYF
>TRBV5-8|-|TRBD1|TRBJ2-7
TGTGCCAGCAGCTCACCGGGACAGACGTACGAGCAGTACTTC
CASSSPGQTYEQYF
>TRBV24-1|few|TRBD1|TRBJ1-1
TGTGCCACCAGACAGGGGGCGGTCACTGAAGCTTTCTTT
CATRQGAVTEAFF
>TRBV6-5|-|-|TRBJ1-2
TGTGCCAGCAGTTACGGGATCTCTAACTATGGCTACACCTTC
CASSYGISNYGYTF
>TRBV3-1/TRBV3-2|few|-|TRBJ2-1
TGTGCCAGCAGCGCAGGGGCCGCCGGTTACAATGAGCAGTTCTTC
CASSAGAAGYNEQFF
>TRBV25-1|few|-|TRBJ2-7
TGTGCCAGCAGTGAACACTCTTCACTGGGCTACGAGCAGTACTTC
CASSEHSSLGYEQYF
>TRBV5-5|-|-|TRBJ1-6
TGTGCCAGCAGCTTGGAAGGGTCAATCCGAAATTCACCCCTCCACTTT
CASSLEGSIRNSPLHF
>TRBV19|-|-|TRBJ2-1
TGTGCCAGTAGCATCGGGAACGCTTACAATGAGCAGTTCTTC
CASSIGNAYNEQFF
>TRBV19|-|-|TRBJ2-3
TGTGCCACCCGAAGGAGGGGGCGCACAGATACGCAGTATTTT
CATRRRGRTDTQYF
>TRBV6-5|-|-|TRBJ2-5
TGTGCCAGCAGCTACTATGAGACCCAGTACTTC
CASSYYETQYF
>TRBV9|-|-|TRBJ2-2
TGTGCCAGCAGCGTAGTCGGCAGGGGCACCGGGGAGCTGTTTTTT
CASSVVGRGTGELFF
>TRBV19|-|-|TRBJ2-5
TGTGCCAGTAGTATAGGTAGTGGTGAGACCCAGTACTTC
CASSIGSGETQYF
>TRBV6-6|-|-|TRBJ2-6
TGTGCCAGCAGTTACAGTTGGGAGTCTGGGGCCAACGTCCTGACTTTC
CASSYSWESGANVLTF
>TRBV16|-|-|TRBJ2-7
TGTGCCAGCAGCCGGGAACAGGGATACACCTACGAGCAGTACTTC
CASSREQGYTYEQYF
>TRBV14|-|-|TRBJ2-5
TGTGCCAGCAGCCAACTAGAAGAGACCCAGTACTTC
CASSQLEETQYF
>TRBV7-2|-|-|TRBJ1-1
TGTGCCAGCAGCCTACAGGCTTTGGAGAACACTGAAGCTTTCTTT
CASSLQALENTEAFF
>TRBV20-1|few|-|TRBJ2-2
TGCAGTGCTAGTAGTCTTGTGAACACCGGGGAGCTGTTTTTT
CSASSLVNTGELFF
>TRBV6-1|-|-|TRBJ2-7
TGTGCCAGCAGTGACGATCAAGGTACTACCTACGAGCAGTACTTC
CASSDDQGTTYEQYF
>TRBV11-2|few|-|TRBJ2-3
TGTGCCAGCAGCTTAAATAACGGGGAAGATACGCAGTATTTT
CASSLNNGEDTQYF
>TRBV5-6|few|TRBD2|TRBJ2-7
TGTGCCAGCAGCCCCCGGGCGCGGGGGGCATCGGACGAGCAGTACTTC
CASSPRARGASDEQYF
>TRBV4-2|large|TRBD2|TRBJ2-1
TGTGCCAGCAGCAAGGGACTAGCGGGAGGATATAGCTCCTACAATGAGCAGTTCTTC
CASSKGLAGGYSSYNEQFF